These 18 T cell receptor beta chains were sequenced from one sample in a study of blood T cell repertoires in COVID-19 (dated by TCRdb to about 2020). Library preparation employed the immunoSEQ multiplex PCR assay. TCRdb re-hosts the immuneACCESS table, in-frame sequences only. Its copies lack some clones; in the studies checked, an unresolved V gene accounts for under half of them, and the cause for the rest is not known. The sample profile shows roughly 410,000 clones; approximately 90% of them were found once. The top ten clonotypes cover around 1.5% of the sample. The sample taken for sequencing was peripheral blood. The receptors were sampled from a woman aged 35 to 49 with COVID-19, enrolled during active disease.

This chain links TRBV18 with TRBJ1-3; D is uncertain. CDR1 and CDR2 from the germline V gene are KGHSH and LQKENI. The CDR3 contains 15 residues. Trimming took off 3 bases at V and 0 bases at J, with 9 bases between the two ends. CDR3 sequence reads: CASSPFWSSGNTIYF. The CDR3 nucleotides are TGTGCCAGCTCACCCTTTTGGAGCTCTGGAAACACCATATATTTT.

The V and J genes are TRBV5-1 and TRBJ2-7; 8 nucleotides line up with TRBD1. V trimming: 2 bases; J trimming: 6 bases; junction bases outside the gene matches: 10. The CDR3 has 15 residues. CDR1 and CDR2 from the germline V gene are SGHRS and YFSETQ. The CDR3 coding sequence is TGCGCCAGCAGCTTCAGGGACAGGCGTTTAGCCGAGCAGTACTTC. Its protein product is CASSFRDRRLAEQYF.

J is TRBJ2-6 and V is TRBV2; 9 bases agree with TRBD1. This CDR3 region has 17 residues. The V and J ends lost 8 bases and 0 bases, in that order; junction bases with no gene match: 8. From germline, CDR1 is SNHLY and CDR2 FYNNEI. CDR3 protein: CASGWDRETSGANVLTF. The CDR3 nucleotides read TGTGCCAGCGGATGGGACAGGGAAACCTCTGGGGCCAACGTCCTGACTTTC.

The genes are TRBV14 and TRBJ1-1; D call uncertain. Germline V gene lookup returns CDR1 SGHDN and CDR2 FVKESK. The germline V and J ends were trimmed by 0 bases and 3 bases, with 11 bases remaining between them. The CDR3 sequence is 15 residues long. The CDR3: CASSQDFGAHTEAFF. Written as DNA, the CDR3 is TGTGCCAGCAGCCAAGATTTTGGAGCACACACTGAAGCTTTCTTT.

The CDR3 coding sequence is TGTGCCAGTAGTATAATAGGGTCGGGACAGCCCCAGCATTTT. It is translated as CASSIIGSGQPQHF. V is TRBV19 and J is TRBJ1-5; D is undetermined. There are 14 residues in the CDR3. The germline CDR1 and CDR2 sequences are LNHDA and SQIVND (reference sequence). V was trimmed by 2 bases and J by 7 bases, leaving 12 bases between them.

The chain uses TRBV5-1 and TRBJ1-2; 9 bases are a match to TRBD1. Germline assignment: CDR1 SGHRS and CDR2 YFSETQ. The V and J ends lost 5 bases and 7 bases, in that order; junction bases with no gene match: 12. The CDR3 totals 15 residues. CDR3 DNA: TGCGCCAGCAGTCAGAATCCGGGACAGGGTTCTGGCTACACCTTC. Translation: CASSQNPGQGSGYTF.

The chain employs TRBV27 and TRBJ1-2; 9 bases match TRBD1. CDR1 and CDR2 (germline): MNHEY, SMNVEV (reference sequence). This CDR3 contains 15 residues. V lost 8 bases and J lost 6; bases outside the gene matches: 13. The CDR3 protein is CASHFSGTGSDGYTF. The CDR3 coding sequence is TGTGCCAGCCACTTCAGCGGGACAGGGAGTGATGGCTACACCTTC.

The chain employs TRBV28 and TRBJ1-1; D may be TRBD1 (6 bases). The germline V gene has CDR1 MDHEN and CDR2 SYDVKM. The germline V and J ends were trimmed by 6 bases and 0 bases, with 11 bases remaining between them. The CDR3 is made up of 14 amino acids. The CDR3 loop reads CASRRGHMNTEAFF. The CDR3 nucleotides are TGTGCCAGCAGAAGGGGACATATGAACACTGAAGCTTTCTTT.

The chain is built from TRBV7-2 and TRBJ2-5; the D gene is possibly TRBD2 (5 bases). V was cut by 2 bases and J by 5 bases, with 12 bases left in between. The CDR3 loop spans 14 amino acids. CDR1 is SGHTA, CDR2 FQGNSA, per germline. The chain's CDR3 is CASSLMAGQETQYF. CDR3 sequence (DNA): TGTGCCAGCAGCTTAATGGCGGGCCAGGAGACCCAGTACTTC.

The V gene is TRBV7-2, the J gene TRBJ1-2; D gene unclear. Trimming shortened V by 5 bases and J by 2 bases, and 9 bases separated the two germline ends. Germline lookup yields CDR1 SGHTA and CDR2 FQGNSA. The CDR3 runs 13 residues. The CDR3 DNA reads TGTGCCAGCAGCCCGGGTAAAAACTATGGCTACACCTTC. Encoded protein: CASSPGKNYGYTF.

This rearrangement joins TRBV28 to TRBJ1-3; D unclear. The ends were cut back, 2 bases at V and 1 base at J, with 9 bases in the middle. CDR1 and CDR2 from the germline V gene are MDHEN and SYDVKM. The CDR3 extends over 15 amino acids. The CDR3 here is CASSLIIGSGNTIYF. The CDR3 DNA reads TGTGCCAGCAGTTTAATAATCGGGTCTGGAAACACCATATATTTT.

The chain combines TRBV5-1 with TRBJ2-5; D call uncertain. CDR1 is SGHRS, CDR2 YFSETQ, per germline. This CDR3 has 14 residues. Trimming removed 0 bases from V and 4 bases from J, with 10 bases in between. CDR3: CASSLALSGETQYF. The CDR3, as DNA: TGCGCCAGCAGCTTGGCCCTATCAGGAGAGACCCAGTACTTC.

The genes are TRBV4-3 and TRBJ1-3; TRBD1 aligns across 8 bases. The V gene end was trimmed by 0 bases and the J gene end by 2 bases; junction bases not matched to a gene: 9. The CDR3 has 18 amino acids. The V gene's germline CDR1 is LGHNA and CDR2 YSLEER. This chain's CDR3 is CASSQDRTGRTPGNTIYF. DNA of the CDR3: TGCGCCAGCAGCCAAGATCGGACAGGGAGGACCCCTGGAAACACCATATATTTT.

This chain connects TRBV11-3 to TRBJ2-5, with 7 nucleotides matching TRBD2. The CDR3 totals 15 residues. Per germline, CDR1 SGHNT and CDR2 YENEEA. J lost 5 bases, V lost 5 bases, and 11 bases had no gene match. The CDR3 DNA follows: TGTGCCAGCAGCCCGAGTGGGAGGGGCGATGAGACCCAGTACTTC. Translated, it gives CASSPSGRGDETQYF.

The J gene is TRBJ2-1, the V gene TRBV28; 15 nucleotides align to TRBD2. This CDR3 region has 16 residues. With 5 bases clipped from V and 15 bases from J, the junction kept 14 bases outside the gene matches. Germline loops: CDR1 MDHEN, CDR2 SYDVKM. CDR3 sequence: CASSPTGTSGRLPRFF. DNA for the CDR3: TGTGCCAGCAGTCCCACCGGGACTAGCGGGAGGCTGCCGAGGTTCTTC.

J is TRBJ2-7 and V is TRBV4-2, with D possibly being TRBD2 (7 bases). Between the trimmed V and J ends, which lost 0 bases and 2 bases, there was a span of 14 bases. The germline gives CDR1 LGHNA, CDR2 YNFKEQ. This CDR3 spans 16 amino acids. The CDR3: CASSQEIAGATYEQYF. The DNA for the CDR3 is TGTGCCAGCAGCCAAGAGATTGCGGGGGCGACCTACGAGCAGTACTTC.

The chain has TRBV4-3 and TRBJ2-7; D is unresolved. V was trimmed by 0 bases and J by 3 bases, leaving 18 bases between them. Germline CDR1 is LGHNA and CDR2 is YSLEER. This CDR3 has 17 amino acids. This CDR3 is CASSQDISTVSGYEQYF. In nucleotides, the CDR3 is TGCGCCAGCAGCCAAGATATTAGTACAGTCAGTGGCTACGAGCAGTACTTC.

A few counts support this clone. V is TRBV19 and J is TRBJ1-1, with TRBD1 matching over 8 bases. The germline CDR1 and CDR2 sequences are LNHDA and SQIVND (reference sequence). The J segment lost 0 bases and the V segment lost 5 bases, leaving 5 bases of the junction unmatched. The CDR3 sequence is 15 residues long. CDR3 residues: CASSPWTGMNTEAFF. CDR3 bases: TGTGCCAGTAGTCCGTGGACAGGGATGAACACTGAAGCTTTCTTT.